The rows below give T cell receptor beta chains drawn from one sample of a study of T cell repertoires in cytomegalovirus infection. TCRdb processed the reads anew with MiXCR; each CDR3 protein has one entry. The data hold just over 150,000 distinct CDR3 sequences, with 20% to 30% observed a single time. Sequencing was carried out using PBMCs. The receptor set was obtained from a human donor in good health (CMV status not recorded). Some clones in this sample may be carry-over from other donors' samples. Each CDR3 is given with its conserved first and last residue. The D gene is left open where the match is weak. Clone size is not always given. Where it is, it says once, few, many or a class for expanded clones.

cdr3_nt cdr3_aa cdr3_length d_call j_call v_call clone_size
TGTGCCAGCAGTGAATCCAGCCAGGGCGGGACGCAGTATTTT CASSESSQGGTQYF 14 NA TRBJ2-3 TRBV2 NA
TGTGCCAGCAGCCAGGACAGGATGAACACCGGGGAGCTGTTTTTT CASSQDRMNTGELFF 15 TRBD1 TRBJ2-2 TRBV28 NA
TGTGCCATCAGTGAGTCGACCGGGGGCGGGGGGAACACTGAAGCTTTCTTT CAISESTGGGGNTEAFF 17 NA TRBJ1-1 TRBV10-3 NA
TGTGCCAGTAGGGGACAAGCCTCTGGAAACACCATATATTTT CASRGQASGNTIYF 14 NA TRBJ1-3 TRBV19 few
TGTGCCAGCAGTTTACTGGGAGCGGGAGGGATGGAGACCCAGTACTTC CASSLLGAGGMETQYF 16 TRBD2 TRBJ2-5 TRBV12-3/TRBV12-4 few
TGTGCCATCAGTGAGTCGGAGACAGGGGTAGGTGAGCAGTTCTTC CAISESETGVGEQFF 15 TRBD1 TRBJ2-1 TRBV10-3 NA
TGTGCCAGCAGCTTGGGACAGGGCCGAACCGGGGAGCTGTTTTTT CASSLGQGRTGELFF 15 TRBD1 TRBJ2-2 TRBV7-2 many
TGTGCCAGCAGCTTAATGGGAGATACGCAGTATTTT CASSLMGDTQYF 12 NA TRBJ2-3 TRBV7-2 few
TGTGCCGCGGGACAGGGGGCGTCTAACACTGAAGCTTTCTTT CAAGQGASNTEAFF 14 TRBD1 TRBJ1-1 TRBV7-9 few
TGTGCCAGTAGTATTGGCGGGGGGAACACTGAAGCTTTCTTT CASSIGGGNTEAFF 14 NA TRBJ1-1 TRBV19 NA
TGTGCCAGCGGCGGCGGGCGCCAAGAGACCCAGTACTTC CASGGGRQETQYF 13 NA TRBJ2-5 TRBV7-2 many
TGTGCCAGCAGACGCCAGCGACAGGAGGGCTACACCTTC CASRRQRQEGYTF 13 NA TRBJ1-2 TRBV6-5 NA
TGTGCCAGCTCACCGGGAGGGATTCAAGAGACCCAGTACTTC CASSPGGIQETQYF 14 TRBD2 TRBJ2-5 TRBV18 NA
TGTGCCACCGCGGGGGAAGGGGGAAAACTGTTTTTT CATAGEGGKLFF 12 NA TRBJ1-4 TRBV28 few
TGTGCCAGCAGCTTGAACAGGGCATCTGGAAACACCATATATTTT CASSLNRASGNTIYF 15 NA TRBJ1-3 TRBV2 few
TGTGCCAGCAGCAACGTCTTAAGCACTACCAACACCGGGGAGCTGTTTTTT CASSNVLSTTNTGELFF 17 NA TRBJ2-2 TRBV7-2 many
TGTGCCAGCAGCTTAGCGCGTTGGGAAATACTTTCAACTAATGAAAAACTGTTTTTT CASSLARWEILSTNEKLFF 19 NA TRBJ1-4 TRBV7-9 NA
TGTGCCAGCAGTCCGGGACAGGGGCATCAGCCCCAGCATTTT CASSPGQGHQPQHF 14 TRBD1 TRBJ1-5 TRBV27 NA
TGTGCCTGGAGTGTACCCGTGACAGGGGGCCGATCGAGAGGCTACACCTTC CAWSVPVTGGRSRGYTF 17 TRBD1 TRBJ1-2 TRBV30 few
TGCAGTGCTAGAGATTTTAGCGGCATAGCCAAAAACATTCAGTACTTC CSARDFSGIAKNIQYF 16 NA TRBJ2-4 TRBV20-1 NA
TGTGCCAGCAGCTTCCCTACAGCCAACACTGAAGCTTTCTTT CASSFPTANTEAFF 14 NA TRBJ1-1 TRBV7-9 few
TGCAGTGCTGGAAAGACGTCCTATGGCTACACCTTC CSAGKTSYGYTF 12 NA TRBJ1-2 TRBV20-1 NA
TGTGCCACTGGAAAGGGGGCGCGGACAGATACGCAGTATTTT CATGKGARTDTQYF 14 TRBD1 TRBJ2-3 TRBV2 few
TGTGCCAGCAGCTTAATCAGGGAAGAGACCCAGTACTTC CASSLIREETQYF 13 NA TRBJ2-5 TRBV7-4 few
TGTGCCAGCTCGGTTCGATGGGGGGGGCTGAGTGAGCAGTTCTTC CASSVRWGGLSEQFF 15 NA TRBJ2-1 TRBV9 NA
TGCAGTGCTACAAGGCCGGGGGACTATGAAGATACGCAGTATTTT CSATRPGDYEDTQYF 15 TRBD2 TRBJ2-3 TRBV20-1 few
TGTGCCAGCAGCTTGGCCGGGCGAGGGACGGGCGAGCAGTACTTC CASSLAGRGTGEQYF 15 NA TRBJ2-7 TRBV5-4 few
TGTGCCAGCAGCTTCCACGGACTAGCGGGACCACCGGGAGATACGCAGTATTTT CASSFHGLAGPPGDTQYF 18 TRBD2 TRBJ2-3 TRBV7-2 many
TGTGCCAGCAGCTCGGCGGGGGGGGGAGCGGTCACTGAAGCTTTCTTT CASSSAGGGAVTEAFF 16 NA TRBJ1-1 TRBV11-2 many
TGTGCCACCGTTACAGGGGGCTTCAATCAGCCCCAGCATTTT CATVTGGFNQPQHF 14 TRBD1 TRBJ1-5 TRBV28 few
TGCGCCAGCAAGTTTCGAAATGAGCAGTTCTTC CASKFRNEQFF 11 NA TRBJ2-1 TRBV5-1 few
TGTGCCAGCAGTTACTGGATCGGGGGGATGGAGACCCAGTACTTC CASSYWIGGMETQYF 15 TRBD2 TRBJ2-5 TRBV6-5 few
TGTGCCAGCAGTTTAACAGGGGGCCACGGGGAGCTGTTTTTT CASSLTGGHGELFF 14 TRBD1 TRBJ2-2 TRBV28 few
TGTGCCAGCAGCGATAGCGGGGGGATCGTCGAGCAGTACTTC CASSDSGGIVEQYF 14 TRBD2 TRBJ2-7 TRBV2 few
TGTGCCAGTAGTATATCGGCAGCCATGAACACTGAAGCTTTCTTT CASSISAAMNTEAFF 15 NA TRBJ1-1 TRBV19 many
TGTGCCAGCAGTGAGGGGCGGAATCAGCCCCAGCATTTT CASSEGRNQPQHF 13 NA TRBJ1-5 TRBV28 NA
TGTGCCAGCAGCATGCTTCCGGGACAGGGGTTTAACGGGGCCAAAAACATTCAGTACTTC CASSMLPGQGFNGAKNIQYF 20 TRBD1 TRBJ2-4 TRBV7-2 many
TGTGCCAGCAGTTACGCCGGGATCCGCAACTATGGCTACACCTTC CASSYAGIRNYGYTF 15 NA TRBJ1-2 TRBV6-2/TRBV6-3 NA
TGTGCCAGCAGTCTACAGGGGAGAGGAAACACCATATATTTT CASSLQGRGNTIYF 14 TRBD1 TRBJ1-3 TRBV25-1 many
TGTGCCAGCAGTTTCCCGGGACTAGCTGAAAATGAGCAGTTCTTC CASSFPGLAENEQFF 15 TRBD2 TRBJ2-1 TRBV27 NA
TGTGCCAGCAGCTTGGGGGAGACCGCAACCGGCTATGGCTACACCTTC CASSLGETATGYGYTF 16 NA TRBJ1-2 TRBV7-2 many
TGTGCCAGCAGTGAGACAGGGGGCTCCAATCAGCCCCAGCATTTT CASSETGGSNQPQHF 15 TRBD1 TRBJ1-5 TRBV2 many
TGTGCCAGCGTGCGGGACCAAGAGACCCAGTACTTC CASVRDQETQYF 12 NA TRBJ2-5 TRBV12-3/TRBV12-4 NA
TGTGCCAGCAGTGAAGTAAAGCGACGGTTCTTC CASSEVKRRFF 11 NA TRBJ2-1 TRBV6-1 NA
TGTGCCAGCAGCTCCGGACAGGGTCGGGCAGATACGCAGTATTTT CASSSGQGRADTQYF 15 TRBD1 TRBJ2-3 TRBV5-6 NA
TGTGCCAGCAGTTTGGACAGTCTAGCGGGGGGCTCCTACGAGCAGTACTTC CASSLDSLAGGSYEQYF 17 TRBD2 TRBJ2-7 TRBV28 NA
TGCGCCAGCAGCTTCAGCGGAGCGGACTACGAGCAGTACTTC CASSFSGADYEQYF 14 NA TRBJ2-7 TRBV5-1 NA
TGTGCCAGCAGGAAGAAACAGGGGGACAATCAGCCCCAGCATTTT CASRKKQGDNQPQHF 15 TRBD1 TRBJ1-5 TRBV6-6 few